Below, 6 T cell receptor beta chains from the same sample are listed, as sequenced in a study of shared clonotypes between healthy human individuals. CD45RO-negative, CCR7-positively selected cells formed the naive CD8 fraction, excluding terminally differentiated effector memory CD45RA+ cells. Only in-frame clones appear in the TCRdb table, and some are missing; sequencing was by immunoSEQ multiplex PCR. The table has about 2.1 million clones, just over 90% seen once. The material sequenced was naive CD8+ T cells from PBMCs. Receptor source: a man younger than 35 in good health. Some clones in this sample may be carry-over from other donors' samples.

With regard to this clone: The sample holds other DNA sequences that translate to the same CDR3. This chain's CDR3 is CASSLGSGELFF. Written as DNA, the CDR3 is TGTGCCAGCAGCTTAGGGAGCGGGGAGCTGTTTTTT. This chain joins TRBV7-9 and TRBJ2-2; D call uncertain. Germline V gives CDR1 SEHNR, CDR2 FQNEAQ (reference sequence). The CDR3 consists of 12 residues. Trimming took 1 base from V and 7 from J, leaving 4 bases between them.

V and J are TRBV28 and TRBJ2-1; tentative D call: TRBD1 (6 bases). Looked up from germline, CDR1 is MDHEN and CDR2 is SYDVKM. The CDR3 loop spans 14 amino acids. Deletions cut 3 bases from V and 6 bases from J, with 12 bases between. The CDR3: CASSFLLRGNEQFF. CDR3 DNA: TGTGCCAGCAGTTTCCTCCTCAGGGGCAATGAGCAGTTCTTC.

This clone was recorded only once. J is TRBJ2-7 and V is TRBV28, with D maybe TRBD2 (5 bases). Trimming stripped 10 bases from V and 3 bases from J, with 19 bases between. The CDR3 has 14 amino acids. Germline assignment: CDR1 MDHEN and CDR2 SYDVKM. The chain's CDR3 is CATLGRDYNYEQYF. CDR3 bases: TGTGCCACCCTTGGCCGTGACTACAACTACGAGCAGTACTTC.

V usage is TRBV7-9 and J usage is TRBJ2-5, with 16 nucleotides matching TRBD2. Germline loops: CDR1 SEHNR, CDR2 FQNEAQ (reference sequence). The CDR3 runs 18 residues. After removal of 5 bases from V and 8 bases from J, the junction contained 14 bases not matched to a gene. The CDR3 here is CASSPPKGLAGGRPTQYF. The CDR3 coding sequence is TGTGCCAGCAGCCCACCCAAGGGACTAGCGGGAGGGCGGCCAACCCAGTACTTC.

This clone was counted once. The chain couples TRBV21-1 to TRBJ2-5; the table gives TRBD1 as D, unverified against the DNA. TRBV21-1 is labeled a pseudogene. The CDR3 is made up of 14 amino acids. In nucleotides, the CDR3 is TGTGCCAGCAGCTCGAAACAGGGTGGGGAGACCCAGTACTTC. Amino acid sequence: CASSSKQGGETQYF.

V is TRBV18 and J is TRBJ1-2, with D tentatively TRBD1 (6 bases). CDR3 length equals 15 residues. Between the trimmed V and J ends, which lost 0 bases and 4 bases, there was a span of 12 bases. Germline V CDR1 and CDR2: KGHSH, LQKENI. CDR3 protein: CASSPPGATIYGYTF. The CDR3, as DNA: TGTGCCAGCTCACCACCGGGGGCTACGATCTATGGCTACACCTTC. The full variable domain, rest sourced from reference TRBV18 and TRBJ1-2, is NAGVMQNPRHLVRRRGQEARLRCSPMKGHSHVYWYRQLPEEGLKFMVYLQKENIIDESGMPKERFSAEFPKEGPSILRIQQVVRGDSAAYFCASSPPGATIYGYTFGSGTRLTVV.